This TCR beta chain was captured by sequencing in a study of identical twins. Study results and caveats: Monozygotic twins shared more out-of-frame TCR alpha than recombination models predicted. Zero-insertion analyses could be partly confounded by invariant MAIT and iNKT cells. Beta out-of-frame twin sharing showed a weaker excess.

This clonotype was found a few times. Its antigen is not known. Trimming stripped 4 bases from V and 6 bases from J, with 9 bases between. The CDR3 contains 13 residues. Germline CDR1 reads LGHDT; CDR2 reads YNNKEL (reference sequence). TCRdb processed the 5' RACE reads anew with MiXCR; each CDR3 protein has one entry. Of 1.5 million to 2 million distinct CDR3 sequences listed, about 31% are singletons. V usage is TRBV3-1 and J usage is TRBJ2-2; D perhaps matches TRBD2 (6 bases). The source of this sequence is a newborn girl in good health. Sequencing was performed on cord blood. CDR3 amino acids: CASSPGLSGELFF. The CDR3 coding sequence is TGTGCCAGCAGCCCTGGACTATCCGGGGAGCTGTTTTTT.